This TCR beta chain was captured by sequencing in a study of early T cells in non-severe SARS-CoV-2 infection. Study summary: Sequencing of bulk RNA from unsorted whole blood was done, without chain pairing.

Study-wide results and limits: VDJdb matching, biased toward anti-spike CD8 responses, missed private and CD4 specificities.

The TCR library protocol attached unique molecular identifiers to the individual cDNA molecules. One entry per CDR3 protein results from TCRdb running MiXCR on the 5' RACE reads. The table has just over 60,000 distinct CDR3 sequences, roughly a tenth seen once; the top ten hold about 1.3%. The sample holds many counts of this clonotype. Its antigen is undetermined. Germline CDR1 is KGHSH and CDR2 is LQKENI. The V end was cut by 3 bases, the J end by 5 bases, with 22 bases between. The CDR3 sequence is 17 residues long. The receptor was derived from an adult who was a healthcare worker with PCR-confirmed SARS-CoV-2 infection or an uninfected control (not recorded which). The material sequenced was whole blood. The rearrangement joins TRBV18 to TRBJ2-5; D perhaps matches TRBD1 (5 bases). Here the CDR3 reads CASSPAGLQGERETQYF. As DNA, the CDR3 is TGTGCCAGCTCACCTGCTGGGTTGCAGGGCGAGAGGGAGACCCAGTACTTC.